Shown below are 20 T cell receptor beta chains from a single sample sequenced in a study of metastatic and nonmetastatic thyroid tumors. MiXCR reprocessed the PCR reads for TCRdb. The data contain around 31,000 clones, 25% to 30% of them singletons. Prior to thyroid surgery, none of the patients had received any treatment. The sequenced sample consisted of blood. These receptors were collected from a female donor with papillary thyroid cancer or a benign thyroid nodule (not recorded which). Some clones in this sample may be carry-over from other donors' samples.

This clone was counted between two and nine times. The gene calls are TRBV24-1 and TRBJ2-7; D is uncertain. The CDR3 extends over 13 amino acids. V was trimmed by 5 bases and J by 4 bases, leaving 11 bases between them. Germline CDR1 is KGHDR and CDR2 is SFDVKD. CDR3 DNA sequence: TGTGCCACCAGTGGACGGACGGTATACGAGCAGTACTTC. The encoded protein is CATSGRTVYEQYF.

The chain links TRBV12-3 or TRBV12-4 to TRBJ2-2; 8 bases map to TRBD1. V gave up 6 bases and J gave up 2 bases; unmatched junction bases: 5. CDR3 length equals 15 residues. In nucleotides, the CDR3 is TGTGCCAGCAGCAGACAGGGGCTAAACACCGGGGAGCTGTTTTTT. Its translation is CASSRQGLNTGELFF.

The chain carries TRBV6-2 or TRBV6-3 and TRBJ2-3; D is uncertain. The V gene lost 4 bases and the J gene lost 6 bases, with 5 bases spanning the gap. The CDR3 extends over 11 amino acids. Germline values: CDR1 MNHEY, CDR2 SVGEGT. The CDR3 DNA reads as TGTGCCAGCAGTTCTCCCGATACGCAGTATTTT. This gives the protein CASSSPDTQYF.

This clone was seen a single time. The J gene is TRBJ2-1, the V gene TRBV5-1; possibly TRBD2 for D (5 bases). Germline V CDR1 and CDR2: SGHRS, YFSETQ. The V end was cut by 0 bases, the J end by 9 bases, with 10 bases between. The CDR3 totals 13 residues. The CDR3 loop is CASSLDTGSEQFF. The CDR3 bases are TGCGCCAGCAGCTTGGATACGGGGAGTGAGCAGTTCTTC. Based on the CDR3 plus reference TRBV5-1 and TRBJ2-1, the full variable domain is KAGVTQTPRYLIKTRGQQVTLSCSPISGHRSVSWYQQTPGQGLQFLFEYFSETQRNKGNFPGRFSGRQFSNSRSEMNVSTLELGDSALYLCASSLDTGSEQFFGPGTRLTVL.

This chain joins TRBV7-2 and TRBJ2-2; tentatively, D is TRBD1 (5 bases). Germline assignment: CDR1 SGHTA and CDR2 FQGNSA. The CDR3 consists of 15 residues. Trimming removed 6 bases at V and 6 bases at J, with 17 bases between. CDR3 coding DNA: TGTGCCAGCAGAAGGATCCAGGGTGGAGCCGGGGAGCTGTTTTTT. This encodes CASRRIQGGAGELFF.

The chain recombines TRBV9 with TRBJ1-2; the match to TRBD1 covers 12 bases. J gave up 7 bases and V 3 bases, and 4 bases lay outside the gene matches. This CDR3 has 14 residues. Per germline, CDR1 SGDLS and CDR2 YYNGEE. The CDR3: CASSAGQGALGYTF. The DNA of the CDR3 is TGTGCCAGCAGCGCGGGACAGGGGGCCCTTGGCTACACCTTC.

The gene calls are TRBV19 and TRBJ2-7, with 7 bases aligning to TRBD1. The trim removed 3 bases at V and 3 bases at J, leaving 5 bases unmatched. The germline gives CDR1 LNHDA, CDR2 SQIVND (reference sequence). The CDR3 is 14 amino acids. The CDR3 protein is CASSIFRDSYEQYF. In nucleotides, the CDR3 is TGTGCCAGTAGTATCTTCCGGGACAGCTACGAGCAGTACTTC.

The chain links TRBV7-3 to TRBJ2-5; 12 nucleotides match TRBD2. Trimming at V came to 5 bases and at J to 5 bases, leaving 6 bases not matched to a gene. CDR3 length: 15 residues. The germline V gene has CDR1 SGHTA and CDR2 FQGTGA. The CDR3 coding sequence is TGTGCCAGCAGCCCGACTAGCGGGAGAAGGGAGACCCAGTACTTC. This encodes CASSPTSGRRETQYF.

Only a few counts were recorded for this clone. This sequence may be a read error, since a much larger clone differs from it by one base. Other nucleotide sequences from this sample produce the same CDR3. The chain has TRBV28 and TRBJ2-2; TRBD2 might be the D (5 bases). Germline V gene data show CDR1 as MDHEN and CDR2 as SYDVKM. The CDR3 spans 15 residues. Written as DNA, the CDR3 is TGTGCCAGCAGTTTACCAGAAAAGAACACCGGGGAGCTGTTCTTT. It is translated as CASSLPEKNTGELFF.

V and J are TRBV28 and TRBJ1-5; D gene uncertain. Germline V lookup: CDR1 MDHEN, CDR2 SYDVKM. Trimming removed 0 bases from V and 1 base from J, with 4 bases in between. The CDR3 totals 14 residues. Here the CDR3 reads CASSLWDSNQPQHF. The CDR3 DNA is TGTGCCAGCAGTTTATGGGACAGCAATCAGCCCCAGCATTTT.

The table lists this clone with a few counts. The genes are TRBV5-1 and TRBJ1-1; 8 positions agree with TRBD1. V lost 4 bases, J lost 4 bases, and 6 bases stayed unmatched. The CDR3 extends over 14 amino acids. Per the germline V gene, CDR1 is SGHRS and CDR2 is YFSETQ. CDR3: CASSGQGGGTEAFF. The CDR3 region has the DNA TGCGCCAGCAGCGGACAGGGTGGCGGCACTGAAGCTTTCTTT.

The chain carries TRBV5-1 and TRBJ2-2; 9 bases agree with TRBD2. J gave up 7 bases and V 1 base, and 8 bases lay outside the gene matches. Germline assignment: CDR1 SGHRS and CDR2 YFSETQ. The CDR3 loop spans 16 amino acids. The CDR3: CASSLLAGTTIGELFF. Written as DNA, the CDR3 is TGCGCCAGCAGCTTGCTAGCGGGGACCACTATCGGGGAGCTGTTTTTT.

CDR3 protein: CSARPTSGRAYEQYF. CDR3 nucleotide sequence: TGCAGTGCTAGACCAACTAGCGGGAGGGCCTACGAGCAGTACTTC. The chain links TRBV20-1 to TRBJ2-7; 13 nucleotides agree with TRBD2. With 2 bases clipped from V and 2 bases from J, the junction kept 3 bases outside the gene matches. Germline CDR1 and CDR2: DFQATT and SNEGSKA (reference sequence). The CDR3 is 15 amino acids.

The chain combines TRBV6-1 with TRBJ1-2, with 9 bases lining up with TRBD1. The CDR3 has 15 residues. Losses at the gene ends were 2 bases for V and 8 bases for J; bases not matched to a gene: 9. The germline CDR1 and CDR2 sequences are MNHNS and SASEGT. CDR3 DNA: TGTGCCAGCAGTGAATCGCACAGGGGGCTTTGGGGCTACACCTTC. Encoded protein: CASSESHRGLWGYTF.

This clone was counted at least ten times. CDR3 bases: TGTGCCAGCAGTTTAGAGCGGGAGGTTTATGAGCAGTTCTTC. Translated, it gives CASSLEREVYEQFF. The V call is TRBV28, the J call TRBJ2-1; 9 bases match TRBD2. J gave up 8 bases and V 2 bases, and 4 bases lay outside the gene matches. CDR1 is MDHEN and CDR2 is SYDVKM in the germline V gene. The CDR3 consists of 14 residues.

This clone has only one observation. V is TRBV5-1 and J is TRBJ2-7, with D possibly being TRBD1 (5 bases). The ends were cut back, 1 base at V and 3 bases at J, with 14 bases in the middle. Germline V gene sequence: CDR1 SGHRS, CDR2 YFSETQ. The CDR3 has 15 amino acids. This chain's CDR3 is CASSLNVDTDYEQYF. CDR3 nucleotides: TGCGCCAGCAGCTTGAACGTGGACACGGACTACGAGCAGTACTTC.

This clone was detected once. The chain recombines TRBV5-1 with TRBJ1-2, with no clear D. Germline CDR1 and CDR2: SGHRS and YFSETQ. V lost 0 bases to trimming and J lost 0 bases, with 6 bases between them. The CDR3 contains 14 residues. The CDR3 region is CASSLGSPNYGYTF. For the CDR3, the DNA is TGCGCCAGCAGCTTGGGGTCACCTAACTATGGCTACACCTTC.

The chain is built from TRBV5-1 and TRBJ2-3; TRBD2 might be the D (6 bases). Germline V lookup: CDR1 SGHRS, CDR2 YFSETQ. V dropped 3 bases and J dropped 5 bases, with 13 bases sitting between them. The CDR3 length is 14 residues. CDR3 in amino acids: CASSSLGGRDTQYF. The DNA of the CDR3 is TGCGCCAGCAGCTCCCTTGGGGGGAGAGATACGCAGTATTTT.

The chain joins TRBV7-9 to TRBJ1-2; 8 bases are shared with TRBD1. There are 14 residues in the CDR3. The J segment lost 6 bases and the V segment lost 2 bases, leaving 5 bases of the junction unmatched. Germline V gene sequence: CDR1 SEHNR, CDR2 FQNEAQ (reference sequence). The CDR3 bases are TGTGCCAGCAGCTTACTGACAGGGGCTAATGGCTACACCTTC. Protein sequence: CASSLLTGANGYTF.

This clone is medium-sized by share. The rearrangement uses TRBV28 and TRBJ1-6; 10 positions match TRBD1. Germline-derived CDR1 and CDR2 are MDHEN and SYDVKM. Trimming removed 5 bases from V and 7 bases from J; junction bases left unmatched: 2. The CDR3 runs to 14 residues. CDR3 in DNA: TGTGCCAGCAGTGGGGGACAGGGGAATTCACCCCTCCACTTT. It encodes CASSGGQGNSPLHF.